This T cell receptor (beta chain) is from a study of blood T cell repertoires in COVID-19. This CDR3 is 15 amino acids long. Germline CDR1 reads KGHSH; CDR2 reads LQKENI. Trimming pared 1 base from V and 1 base from J, leaving 11 bases between. Residents of about two dozen US areas, aged roughly 18 to 89 years, made up the participants. Clones were sequenced by immunoSEQ multiplex PCR, and TCRdb holds only the in-frame ones, with some missing. In the table there are approximately 290,000 clones, approximately 83% of which are singletons. Sequencing was performed on PBMCs or T cells enriched from blood (not recorded which). The receptor's source is a woman younger than 45 who had recovered from COVID-19. V usage is TRBV18 and J usage is TRBJ2-7; TRBD1 might be the D (6 bases). The chain's CDR3 is CASSPQGVPSYEQYF. The CDR3 region has the DNA TGTGCCAGCTCACCACAGGGGGTCCCTTCCTACGAGCAGTACTTC.